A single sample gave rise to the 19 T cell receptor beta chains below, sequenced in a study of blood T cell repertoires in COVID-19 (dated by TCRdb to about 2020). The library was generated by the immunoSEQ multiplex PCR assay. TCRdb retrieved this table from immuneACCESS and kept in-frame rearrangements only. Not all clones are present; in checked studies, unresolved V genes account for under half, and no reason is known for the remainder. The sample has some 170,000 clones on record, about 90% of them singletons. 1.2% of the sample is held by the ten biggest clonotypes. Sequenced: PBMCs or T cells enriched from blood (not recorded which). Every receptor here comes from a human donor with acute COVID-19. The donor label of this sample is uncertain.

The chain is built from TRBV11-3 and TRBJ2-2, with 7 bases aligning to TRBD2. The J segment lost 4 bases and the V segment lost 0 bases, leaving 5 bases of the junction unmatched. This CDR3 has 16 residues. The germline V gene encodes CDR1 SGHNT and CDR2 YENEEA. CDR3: CASSLDRGEGTGELFF. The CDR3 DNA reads TGTGCCAGCAGCTTAGATCGGGGGGAAGGCACCGGGGAGCTGTTTTTT. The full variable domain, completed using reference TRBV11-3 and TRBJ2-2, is EAGVVQSPRYKIIEKKQPVAFWCNPISGHNTLYWYLQNLGQGPELLIRYENEEAVDDSQLPKDRFSAERLKGVDSTLKIQPAELGDSAVYLCASSLDRGEGTGELFFGEGSRLTVL.

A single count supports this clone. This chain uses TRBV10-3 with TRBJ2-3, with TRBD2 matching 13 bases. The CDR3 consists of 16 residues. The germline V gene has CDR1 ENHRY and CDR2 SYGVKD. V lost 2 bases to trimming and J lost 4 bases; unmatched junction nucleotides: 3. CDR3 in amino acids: CAISEGTSGAADTQYF. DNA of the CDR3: TGTGCCATCAGTGAGGGGACTAGCGGGGCCGCAGATACGCAGTATTTT.

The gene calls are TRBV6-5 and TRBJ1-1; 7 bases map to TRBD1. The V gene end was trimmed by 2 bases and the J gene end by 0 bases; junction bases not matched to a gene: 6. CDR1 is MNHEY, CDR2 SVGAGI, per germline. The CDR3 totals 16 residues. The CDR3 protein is CASSYGQEFMNTEAFF. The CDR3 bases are TGTGCCAGCAGTTACGGACAGGAATTCATGAACACTGAAGCTTTCTTT.

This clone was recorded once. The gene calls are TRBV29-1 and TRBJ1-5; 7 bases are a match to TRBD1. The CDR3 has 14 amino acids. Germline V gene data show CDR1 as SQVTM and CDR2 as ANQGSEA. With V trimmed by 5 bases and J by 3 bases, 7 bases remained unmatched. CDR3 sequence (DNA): TGCAGCGTTTTAACAGGGGATATCAATCAGCCCCAGCATTTT. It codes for CSVLTGDINQPQHF.

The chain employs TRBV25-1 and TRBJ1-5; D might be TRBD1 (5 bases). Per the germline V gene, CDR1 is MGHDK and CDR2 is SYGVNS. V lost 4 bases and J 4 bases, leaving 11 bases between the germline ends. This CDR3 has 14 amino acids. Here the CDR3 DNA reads TGTGCCAGCAGTGGGTCCAGGGCGAATCAGCCCCAGCATTTT. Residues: CASSGSRANQPQHF.

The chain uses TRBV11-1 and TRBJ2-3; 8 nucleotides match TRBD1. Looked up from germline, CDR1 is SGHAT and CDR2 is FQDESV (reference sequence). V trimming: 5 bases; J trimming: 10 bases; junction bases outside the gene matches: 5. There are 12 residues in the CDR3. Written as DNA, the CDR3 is TGTGCCAGCAGCCCGGACAGGGTGCCGCAGTATTTT. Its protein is CASSPDRVPQYF.

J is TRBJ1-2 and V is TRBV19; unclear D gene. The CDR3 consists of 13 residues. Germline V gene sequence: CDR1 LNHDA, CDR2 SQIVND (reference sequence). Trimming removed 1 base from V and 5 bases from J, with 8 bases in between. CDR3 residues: CASSIARGYGYTF. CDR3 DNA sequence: TGTGCCAGTAGTATAGCGCGGGGTTATGGCTACACCTTC.

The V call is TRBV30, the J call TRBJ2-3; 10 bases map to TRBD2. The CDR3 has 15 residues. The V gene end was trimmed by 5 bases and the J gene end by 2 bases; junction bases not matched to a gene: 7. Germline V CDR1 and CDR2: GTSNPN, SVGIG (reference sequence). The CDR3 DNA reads TGTGCCTGGCTTGTAGCGGGGGGAGCCACAGATACGCAGTATTTT. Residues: CAWLVAGGATDTQYF.

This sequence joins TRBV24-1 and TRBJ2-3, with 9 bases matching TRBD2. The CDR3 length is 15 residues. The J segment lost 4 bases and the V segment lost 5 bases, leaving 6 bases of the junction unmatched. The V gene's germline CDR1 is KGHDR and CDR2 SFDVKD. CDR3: CATSGPGTSSDTQYF. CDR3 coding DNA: TGTGCCACCAGTGGTCCCGGGACTAGCTCAGATACGCAGTATTTT.

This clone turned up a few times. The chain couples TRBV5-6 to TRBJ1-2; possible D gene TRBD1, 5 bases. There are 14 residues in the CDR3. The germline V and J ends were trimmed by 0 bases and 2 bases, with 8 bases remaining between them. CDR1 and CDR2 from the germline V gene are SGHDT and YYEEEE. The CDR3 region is CASSLGQPNYGYTF. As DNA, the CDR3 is TGTGCCAGCAGCTTGGGACAGCCGAACTATGGCTACACCTTC.

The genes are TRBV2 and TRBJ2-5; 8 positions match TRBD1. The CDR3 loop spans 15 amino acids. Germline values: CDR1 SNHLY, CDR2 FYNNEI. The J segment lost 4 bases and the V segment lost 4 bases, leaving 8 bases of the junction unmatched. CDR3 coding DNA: TGTGCCAGCAGTGGGGCCAGGGGGCGAGGAGAGACCCAGTACTTC. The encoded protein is CASSGARGRGETQYF.

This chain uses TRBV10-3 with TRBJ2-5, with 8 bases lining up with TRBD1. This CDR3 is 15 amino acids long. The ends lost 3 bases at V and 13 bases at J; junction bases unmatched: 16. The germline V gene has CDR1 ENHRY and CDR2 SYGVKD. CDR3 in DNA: TGTGCCATCAGTGATCAGGGGGCCAGCAGTATAGTACGGTACTTC. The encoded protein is CAISDQGASSIVRYF.

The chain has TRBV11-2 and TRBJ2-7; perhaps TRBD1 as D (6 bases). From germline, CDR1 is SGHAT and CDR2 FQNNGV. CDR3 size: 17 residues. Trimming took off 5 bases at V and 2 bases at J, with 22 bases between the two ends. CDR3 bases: TGTGCCAGCAGCCGGCCTGACCCCAGGGGCCTACCCTACGAGCAGTACTTC. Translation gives CASSRPDPRGLPYEQYF.

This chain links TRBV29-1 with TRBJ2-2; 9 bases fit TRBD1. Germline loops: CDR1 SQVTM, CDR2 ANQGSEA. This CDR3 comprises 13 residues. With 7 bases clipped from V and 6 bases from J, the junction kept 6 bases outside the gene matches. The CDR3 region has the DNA TGCAGCGGGAGACAGGGGGGGTCCGGGGAGCTGTTTTTT. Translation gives CSGRQGGSGELFF.

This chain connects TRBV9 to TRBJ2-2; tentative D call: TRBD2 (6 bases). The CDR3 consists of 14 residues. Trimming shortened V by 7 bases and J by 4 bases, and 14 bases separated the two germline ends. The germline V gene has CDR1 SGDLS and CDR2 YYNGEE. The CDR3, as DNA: TGTGCCAGCCGTGGAGGGGCTGGCACCGGGGAGCTGTTTTTT. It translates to CASRGGAGTGELFF.

This CDR3 reads CASSEQGPYEQYF. The DNA for the CDR3 is TGTGCCAGCAGTGAACAGGGGCCCTACGAGCAGTACTTC. V usage is TRBV6-1 and J usage is TRBJ2-7; TRBD1 might be the D (6 bases). This CDR3 region has 13 residues. V was pared by 2 bases and J by 2 bases, with 7 bases between. Per germline, CDR1 MNHNS and CDR2 SASEGT.

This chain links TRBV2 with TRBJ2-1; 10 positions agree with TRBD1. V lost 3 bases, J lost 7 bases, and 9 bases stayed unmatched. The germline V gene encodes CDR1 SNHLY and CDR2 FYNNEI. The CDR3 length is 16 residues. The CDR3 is CASSEGWRQGANEQFF. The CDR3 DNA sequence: TGTGCCAGCAGTGAGGGATGGAGACAGGGGGCGAATGAGCAGTTCTTC.

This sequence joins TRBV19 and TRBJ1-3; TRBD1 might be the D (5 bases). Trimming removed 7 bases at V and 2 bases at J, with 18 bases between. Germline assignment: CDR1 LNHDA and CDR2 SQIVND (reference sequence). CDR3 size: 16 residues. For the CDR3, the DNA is TGTGCCAGTACCATATCCCAGGGATACGCTGGAAACACCATATATTTT. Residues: CASTISQGYAGNTIYF.

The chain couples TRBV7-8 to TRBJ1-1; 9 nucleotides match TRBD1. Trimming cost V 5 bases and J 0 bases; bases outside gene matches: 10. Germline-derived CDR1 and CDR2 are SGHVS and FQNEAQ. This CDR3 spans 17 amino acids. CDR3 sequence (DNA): TGTGCCAGCAGCACGGCTAGTGGGACAGGGATGAACACTGAAGCTTTCTTT. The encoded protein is CASSTASGTGMNTEAFF. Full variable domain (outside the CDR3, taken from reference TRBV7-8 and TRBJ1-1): GAGVSQSPRYKVAKRGQDVALRCDPISGHVSLFWYQQALGQGPEFLTYFQNEAQLDKSGLPSDRFFAERPEGSVSTLKIQRTQQEDSAVYLCASSTASGTGMNTEAFFGQGTRLTVV.